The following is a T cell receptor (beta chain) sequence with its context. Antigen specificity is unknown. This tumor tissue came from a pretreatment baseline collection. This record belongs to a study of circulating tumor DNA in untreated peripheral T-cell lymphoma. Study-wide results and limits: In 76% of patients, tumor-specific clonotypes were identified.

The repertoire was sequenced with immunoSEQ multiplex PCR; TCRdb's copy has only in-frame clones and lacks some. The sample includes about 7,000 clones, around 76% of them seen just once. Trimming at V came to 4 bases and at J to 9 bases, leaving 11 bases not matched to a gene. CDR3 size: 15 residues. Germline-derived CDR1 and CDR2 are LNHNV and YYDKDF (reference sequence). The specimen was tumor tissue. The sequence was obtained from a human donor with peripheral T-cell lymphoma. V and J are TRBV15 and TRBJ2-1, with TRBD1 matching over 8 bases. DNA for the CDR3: TGTGCCACCAGCATCAGACAGGGGAGCTCAGGTGAGCAGTTCTTC. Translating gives CATSIRQGSSGEQFF. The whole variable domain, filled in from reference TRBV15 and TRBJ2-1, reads DAMVIQNPRYQVTQFGKPVTLSCSQTLNHNVMYWYQQKSSQAPKLLFHYYDKDFNNEADTPDNFQSRRPNTSFCFLDIRSPGLGDTAMYLCATSIRQGSSGEQFFGPGTRLTVL.